The table lists the clone carrying this T cell receptor beta chain with many counts. The data stem from a study of CD8 T cells in ankylosing spondylitis. Using its own MiXCR run on the 5' RACE reads, TCRdb lists one record per CDR3 protein. Among 250,000 or so distinct CDR3 sequences listed, more than 20% were seen once. After removal of 1 base from V and 7 bases from J, the junction contained 6 bases not matched to a gene. The CDR3 runs 14 residues. Looked up from germline, CDR1 is DFQATT and CDR2 is SNEGSKA (reference sequence). The sequence derives from a male donor with ankylosing spondylitis or in good health (not recorded which). The sequenced sample consisted of blood, either unsorted or a sorted T cell fraction (not recorded which). This chain connects TRBV20-1 to TRBJ2-1, with 8 bases identical to TRBD2. CDR3 region: CSARAGGWRNEQFF. In nucleotides, the CDR3 is TGCAGTGCTAGAGCGGGGGGGTGGAGGAATGAGCAGTTCTTC.